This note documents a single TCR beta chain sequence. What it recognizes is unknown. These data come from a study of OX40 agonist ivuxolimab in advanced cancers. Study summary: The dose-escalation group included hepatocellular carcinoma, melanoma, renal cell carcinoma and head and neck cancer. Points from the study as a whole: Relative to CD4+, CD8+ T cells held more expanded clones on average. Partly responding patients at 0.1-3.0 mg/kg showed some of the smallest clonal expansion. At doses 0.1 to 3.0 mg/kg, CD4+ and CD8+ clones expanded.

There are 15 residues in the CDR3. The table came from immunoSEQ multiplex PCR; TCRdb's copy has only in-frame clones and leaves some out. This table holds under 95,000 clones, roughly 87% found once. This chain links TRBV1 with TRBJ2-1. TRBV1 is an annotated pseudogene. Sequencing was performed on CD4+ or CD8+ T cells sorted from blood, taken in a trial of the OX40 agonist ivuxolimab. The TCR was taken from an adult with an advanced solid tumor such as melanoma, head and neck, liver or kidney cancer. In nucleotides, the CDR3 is TGCACCAGCAGCCTGGACCCGAGCTCCTACAATGAGCAGTTCTTC. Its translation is CTSSLDPSSYNEQFF.